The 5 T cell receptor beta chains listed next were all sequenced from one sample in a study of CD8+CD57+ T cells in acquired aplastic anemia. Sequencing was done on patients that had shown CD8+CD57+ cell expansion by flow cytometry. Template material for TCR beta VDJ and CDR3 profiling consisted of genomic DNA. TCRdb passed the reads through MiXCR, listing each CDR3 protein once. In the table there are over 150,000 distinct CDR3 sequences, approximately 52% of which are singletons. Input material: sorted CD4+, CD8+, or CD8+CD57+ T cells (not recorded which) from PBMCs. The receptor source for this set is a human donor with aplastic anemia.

CDR3 nucleotides: TGTGCCAGCAGCTTAGGGGCGGGGGCTCGATATAGCAATCAGCCCCAGCATTTT. Translated, it gives CASSLGAGARYSNQPQHF. The chain joins TRBV11-2 to TRBJ1-5, with a possible D match to TRBD1 (6 bases). Germline V gene data show CDR1 as SGHAT and CDR2 as FQNNGV. Trimming took 1 base from V and 0 from J, leaving 16 bases between them. There are 18 residues in the CDR3.

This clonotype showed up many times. The CDR3 bases are TGTGCCAGCAGTTTAGTAGGGGGGCCGATGGAGACCCAGTACTTC. Translation: CASSLVGGPMETQYF. The V call is TRBV12-3 or TRBV12-4, the J call TRBJ2-5; D possibly matches TRBD1 or TRBD2 (6 bases each). V was trimmed by 1 base and J by 5 bases, leaving 14 bases between them. The length of the CDR3 is 15 residues.

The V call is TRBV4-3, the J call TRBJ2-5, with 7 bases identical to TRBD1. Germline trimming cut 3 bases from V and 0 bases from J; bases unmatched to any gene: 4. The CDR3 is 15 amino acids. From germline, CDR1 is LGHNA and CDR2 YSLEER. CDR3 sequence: CASSHADRYQETQYF. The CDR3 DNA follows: TGCGCCAGCAGCCATGCGGACAGGTACCAAGAGACCCAGTACTTC.

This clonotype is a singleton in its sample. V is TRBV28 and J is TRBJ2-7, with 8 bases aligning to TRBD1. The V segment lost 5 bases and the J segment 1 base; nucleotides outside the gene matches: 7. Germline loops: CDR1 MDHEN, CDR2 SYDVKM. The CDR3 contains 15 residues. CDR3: CASSPRQGRSYEQYF. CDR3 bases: TGTGCCAGCAGTCCCAGACAGGGGAGGTCCTACGAGCAGTACTTC.

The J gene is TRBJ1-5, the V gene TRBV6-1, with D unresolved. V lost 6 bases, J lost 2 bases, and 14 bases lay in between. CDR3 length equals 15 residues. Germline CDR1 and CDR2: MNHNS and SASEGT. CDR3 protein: CASSGERAGNQPQHF. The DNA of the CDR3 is TGTGCCAGCAGCGGCGAACGGGCAGGCAATCAGCCCCAGCATTTT.